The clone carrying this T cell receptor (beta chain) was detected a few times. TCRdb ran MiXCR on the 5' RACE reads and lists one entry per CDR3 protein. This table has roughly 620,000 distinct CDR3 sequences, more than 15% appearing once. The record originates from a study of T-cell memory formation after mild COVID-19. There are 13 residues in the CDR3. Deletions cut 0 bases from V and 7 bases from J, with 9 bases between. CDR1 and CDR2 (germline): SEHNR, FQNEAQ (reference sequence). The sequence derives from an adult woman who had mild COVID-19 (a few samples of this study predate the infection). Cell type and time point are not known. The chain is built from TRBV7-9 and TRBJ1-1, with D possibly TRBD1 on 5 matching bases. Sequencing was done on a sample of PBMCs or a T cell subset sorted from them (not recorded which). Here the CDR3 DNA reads TGTGCCAGCAGCTTAGCCCGGGACGGTGAAGCTTTCTTT. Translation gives CASSLARDGEAFF.